This T cell receptor (beta chain) derives from a study of CD8 T cells in ankylosing spondylitis. Study-wide findings and caveats: Eight or nine highly homologous variants formed a TCR beta motif that appeared characteristic of ankylosing spondylitis blood. Disease-associated clones were reportedly significantly overrepresented in matched ankylosing spondylitis synovial fluid. Reactive arthritis synovial fluid and blood previously showed some of these motif variants.

This clonotype was seen repeatedly, ten times or more. Antigen: not known. Quantitative molecular-barcoded 5'-RACE generated the TCR beta libraries. MiXCR, applied by TCRdb to the 5' RACE reads, yields one record per CDR3 protein. Of around 490,000 distinct CDR3 sequences detected, roughly 5.2% appear once; the ten largest clones hold around 3.4%. The CDR3 has 16 residues. V was clipped by 4 bases and J by 1 base, with 14 bases between them. Germline V gene sequence: CDR1 MGHRA, CDR2 YSYEKL. The source of this sequence is a male donor with ankylosing spondylitis. This chain connects TRBV4-1 to TRBJ2-1; D assignment may be TRBD1 or TRBD2 (5 bases each). Sequencing input: blood, either unsorted or a sorted T cell fraction (not recorded which). The CDR3 protein is CASSLGDGGSYNEQFF. In DNA, the CDR3 is TGCGCCAGCAGCCTCGGGGACGGCGGTTCCTACAATGAGCAGTTCTTC.